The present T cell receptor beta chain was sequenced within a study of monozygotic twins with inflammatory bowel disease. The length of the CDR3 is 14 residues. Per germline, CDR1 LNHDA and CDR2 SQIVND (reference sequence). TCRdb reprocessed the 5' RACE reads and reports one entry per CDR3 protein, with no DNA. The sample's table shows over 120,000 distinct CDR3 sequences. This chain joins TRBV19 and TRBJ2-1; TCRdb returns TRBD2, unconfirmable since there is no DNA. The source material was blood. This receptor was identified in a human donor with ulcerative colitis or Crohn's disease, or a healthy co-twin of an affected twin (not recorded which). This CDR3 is CASSIIAGVAEQFF.